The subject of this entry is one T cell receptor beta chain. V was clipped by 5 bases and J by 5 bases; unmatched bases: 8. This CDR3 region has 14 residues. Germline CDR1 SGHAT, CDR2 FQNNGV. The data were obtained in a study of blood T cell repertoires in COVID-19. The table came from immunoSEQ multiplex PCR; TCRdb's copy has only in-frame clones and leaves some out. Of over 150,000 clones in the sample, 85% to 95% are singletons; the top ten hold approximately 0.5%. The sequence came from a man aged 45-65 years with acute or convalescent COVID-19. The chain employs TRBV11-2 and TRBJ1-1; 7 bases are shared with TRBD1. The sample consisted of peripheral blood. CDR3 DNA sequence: TGTGCCAGCAGCCGTCAGGGGGGTTATACTGAAGCTTTCTTT. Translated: CASSRQGGYTEAFF.